This T cell receptor beta chain appears in the sequencing data of a study of cytomegalovirus exposure and HLA in healthy donors. Study-wide findings and caveats: As a later analysis revealed, the rate of TCR association differed by HLA locus, with DRB1 most and HLA-C fewest. Researchers had no immune exposure information except CMV serostatus available.

Trimming removed 0 bases at V and 2 bases at J, with 12 bases between. Germline lookup yields CDR1 MNHEY and CDR2 SMNVEV (reference sequence). The CDR3 is made up of 16 amino acids. This clone was observed a few times. Its antigen remains unidentified. The PCR used 60 Vbeta and 13 Jbeta primers. The repertoire was sequenced with immunoSEQ multiplex PCR; TCRdb's copy has only in-frame clones and lacks some. The sample has about 120,000 clones, roughly 66% seen once. The sequenced sample was PBMCs. This clonotype originated in a man in his late teens or twenties in good health and CMV-seronegative. The chain is built from TRBV27 and TRBJ2-3, with D possibly matching TRBD1 (5 bases). The CDR3: CASSLSMGRNTDTQYF. Here the CDR3 DNA reads TGTGCCAGCAGTTTATCGATGGGGCGGAACACAGATACGCAGTATTTT.